One sample yielded the 10 T cell receptor beta chains listed below, sequenced in a study of cytomegalovirus exposure and HLA in healthy donors. PCR amplification relied on 60 Vbeta primers (plus 13 Jbeta primers). Clones were read by immunoSEQ multiplex PCR, and TCRdb kept only the in-frame ones, dropping some. Among about 210,000 clones listed, 80% to 90% were seen once. Specimen: PBMCs. All receptors come from a man aged 35-49 years in good health and CMV-seropositive.

The V gene is TRBV20-1, the J gene TRBJ2-1; no definite D call. Germline V gene lookup returns CDR1 DFQATT and CDR2 SNEGSKA (reference sequence). CDR3 length: 10 residues. Trimming removed 6 bases at V and 9 bases at J, with 9 bases between. DNA for the CDR3: TGCAGTGCGTTCTGGAGTGAGCAGTTCTTC. The encoded protein is CSAFWSEQFF.

The chain employs TRBV5-1 and TRBJ2-3; 10 nucleotides align to TRBD2. J lost 5 bases, V lost 4 bases, and 10 bases had no gene match. Per germline, CDR1 SGHRS and CDR2 YFSETQ. The CDR3 contains 16 residues. CDR3 sequence: CASSTTSGEGGDTQYF. For the CDR3, the DNA is TGCGCCAGCAGCACCACTAGCGGGGAAGGGGGAGATACGCAGTATTTT.

The V call is TRBV6-1, the J call TRBJ1-5, with D possibly being TRBD1 (6 bases). Germline V gene lookup returns CDR1 MNHNS and CDR2 SASEGT. Deletions cut 2 bases from V and 2 bases from J, with 16 bases between. The CDR3 is made up of 17 amino acids. Here the CDR3 reads CASSETPSGGGNQPQHF. CDR3 sequence (DNA): TGTGCCAGCAGTGAAACCCCTTCTGGGGGCGGCAATCAGCCCCAGCATTTT.

This chain uses TRBV5-1 with TRBJ2-1, with TRBD2 matching over 11 bases. The CDR3 loop spans 15 amino acids. Germline CDR1 and CDR2: SGHRS and YFSETQ. V dropped 1 base and J dropped 4; count of bases not matched to a gene: 1. Written as DNA, the CDR3 is TGCGCCAGCAGCTTGACTAGCGGGAGTTACAATGAGCAGTTCTTC. Translated, it gives CASSLTSGSYNEQFF. Supplemented by reference TRBV5-1 and TRBJ2-1, the full variable domain reads KAGVTQTPRYLIKTRGQQVTLSCSPISGHRSVSWYQQTPGQGLQFLFEYFSETQRNKGNFPGRFSGRQFSNSRSEMNVSTLELGDSALYLCASSLTSGSYNEQFFGPGTRLTVL.

J is TRBJ1-1 and V is TRBV2; D is undetermined. Trimming stripped 4 bases from V and 0 bases from J, with 6 bases between. The CDR3 spans 13 residues. CDR1 and CDR2 from the germline V gene are SNHLY and FYNNEI. The CDR3 DNA is TGTGCCAGCAGTGCCTTTTTGAACACTGAAGCTTTCTTT. It encodes CASSAFLNTEAFF.

This clone has a single count. The chain carries TRBV18 and TRBJ2-3; a possible D gene is TRBD2 (6 bases). Germline CDR1 and CDR2: KGHSH and LQKENI. Trimming pared 2 bases from V and 6 bases from J, leaving 12 bases between. The CDR3 extends over 14 amino acids. CDR3 in DNA: TGTGCCAGCTCACCAACGCTTCGGGGGGATACGCAGTATTTT. Encoded protein: CASSPTLRGDTQYF.

The rearrangement links TRBV28 to TRBJ2-4; TRBD1 matches 8 bases. The CDR3 length is 18 residues. The V segment lost 6 bases and the J segment 0 bases; nucleotides outside the gene matches: 13. Germline lookup yields CDR1 MDHEN and CDR2 SYDVKM. CDR3 coding DNA: TGTGCCAGCAGCCACCAACAAGGACAGGGAGTAGCCAAAAACATTCAGTACTTC. Amino acid sequence: CASSHQQGQGVAKNIQYF. Full variable domain (rest looked up from reference TRBV28 and TRBJ2-4): DVKVTQSSRYLVKRTGEKVFLECVQDMDHENMFWYRQDPGLGLRLIYFSYDVKMKEKGDIPEGYSVSREKKERFSLILESASTNQTSMYLCASSHQQGQGVAKNIQYFGAGTRLSVL.

The V and J genes are TRBV5-1 and TRBJ1-3; D might be TRBD1 (6 bases). There are 16 residues in the CDR3. V lost 3 bases, J lost 0 bases, and 13 bases lay in between. The V gene's germline CDR1 is SGHRS and CDR2 YFSETQ. The CDR3 coding sequence is TGCGCCAGCAGCTCGCCTCAGGGGAGCTCTGGAAACACCATATATTTT. This sequence encodes CASSSPQGSSGNTIYF.

The rearrangement links TRBV9 to TRBJ2-6; tentatively, D is TRBD1 (6 bases). V was cut by 2 bases and J by 0 bases, with 6 bases left in between. The CDR3 covers 15 residues. Germline lookup yields CDR1 SGDLS and CDR2 YYNGEE. The CDR3 protein is CASSVGASGANVLTF. CDR3 in DNA: TGTGCCAGCAGCGTGGGGGCCTCTGGGGCCAACGTCCTGACTTTC.

The DNA for the CDR3 is TGTGCCAGCACCTATAGTAAGGGACTGATAAGGAGCTCCTACGAGCAGTACTTC. Amino acid sequence: CASTYSKGLIRSSYEQYF. This chain joins TRBV21-1 and TRBJ2-7; the listed D gene, TRBD2, was not tested against the DNA. TRBV21-1 is a documented pseudogene. This CDR3 is 18 amino acids long.